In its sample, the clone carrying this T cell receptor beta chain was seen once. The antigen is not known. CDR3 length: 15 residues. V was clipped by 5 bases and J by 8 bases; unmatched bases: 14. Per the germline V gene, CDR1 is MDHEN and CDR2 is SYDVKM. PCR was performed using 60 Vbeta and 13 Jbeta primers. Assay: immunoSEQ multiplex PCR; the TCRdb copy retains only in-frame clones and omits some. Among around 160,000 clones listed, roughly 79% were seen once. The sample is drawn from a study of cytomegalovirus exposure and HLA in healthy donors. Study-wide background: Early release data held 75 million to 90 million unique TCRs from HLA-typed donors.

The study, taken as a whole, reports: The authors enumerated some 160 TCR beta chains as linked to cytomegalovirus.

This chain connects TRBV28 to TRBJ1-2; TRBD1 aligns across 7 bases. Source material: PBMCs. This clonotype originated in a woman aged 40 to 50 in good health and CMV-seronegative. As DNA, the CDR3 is TGTGCCAGCAGTCCCCCAAGCGACAGGGTTCGCGGCTACACCTTC. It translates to CASSPPSDRVRGYTF.